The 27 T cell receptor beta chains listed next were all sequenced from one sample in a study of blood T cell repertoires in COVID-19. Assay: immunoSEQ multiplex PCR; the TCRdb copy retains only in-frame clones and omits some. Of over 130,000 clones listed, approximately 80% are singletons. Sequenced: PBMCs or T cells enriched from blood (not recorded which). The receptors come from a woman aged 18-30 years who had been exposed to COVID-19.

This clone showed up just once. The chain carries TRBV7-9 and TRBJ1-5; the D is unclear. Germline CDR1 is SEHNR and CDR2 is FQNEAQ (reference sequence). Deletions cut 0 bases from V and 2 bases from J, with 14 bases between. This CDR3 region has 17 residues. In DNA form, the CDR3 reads TGTGCCAGCAGCTTAGCAGGTCGAGGGCCAGGCAATCAGCCCCAGCATTTT. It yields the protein CASSLAGRGPGNQPQHF.

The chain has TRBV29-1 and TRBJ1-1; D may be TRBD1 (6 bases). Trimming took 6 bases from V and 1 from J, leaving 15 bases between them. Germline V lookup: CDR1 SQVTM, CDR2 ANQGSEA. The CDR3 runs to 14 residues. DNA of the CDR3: TGCAGCGTCGGGGAAGACAGGAGGAACACTGAAGCTTTCTTT. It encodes CSVGEDRRNTEAFF.

CDR3 bases: TGTGCCAGCAGTTTCACGGTAAGAAATGAGCAGTTCTTC. It codes for CASSFTVRNEQFF. The chain carries TRBV12-3 or TRBV12-4 and TRBJ2-1; D not resolved. This CDR3 comprises 13 residues. V lost 3 bases and J lost 7, with 10 bases in between.

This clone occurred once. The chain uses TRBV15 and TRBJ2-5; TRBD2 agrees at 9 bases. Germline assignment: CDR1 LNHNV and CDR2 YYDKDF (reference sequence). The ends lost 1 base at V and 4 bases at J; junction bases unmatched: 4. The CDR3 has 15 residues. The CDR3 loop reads CATSRGGGRAETQYF. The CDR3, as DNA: TGTGCCACCAGCAGAGGTGGCGGGAGGGCAGAGACCCAGTACTTC. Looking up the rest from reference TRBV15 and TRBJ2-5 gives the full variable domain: DAMVIQNPRYQVTQFGKPVTLSCSQTLNHNVMYWYQQKSSQAPKLLFHYYDKDFNNEADTPDNFQSRRPNTSFCFLDIRSPGLGDTAMYLCATSRGGGRAETQYFGPGTRLLVL.

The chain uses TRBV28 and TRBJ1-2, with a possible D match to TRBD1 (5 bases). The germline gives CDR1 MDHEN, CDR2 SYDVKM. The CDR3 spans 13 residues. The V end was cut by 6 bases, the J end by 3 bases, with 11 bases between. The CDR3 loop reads CASRQGSYYGYTF. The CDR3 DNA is TGTGCCAGCAGGCAGGGTAGTTACTATGGCTACACCTTC.

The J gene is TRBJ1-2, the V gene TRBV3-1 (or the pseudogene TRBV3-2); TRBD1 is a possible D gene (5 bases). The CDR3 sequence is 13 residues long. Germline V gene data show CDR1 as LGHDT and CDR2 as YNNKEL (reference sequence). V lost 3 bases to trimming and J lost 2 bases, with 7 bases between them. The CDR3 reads CASSQRQNYGYTF. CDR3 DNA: TGTGCCAGCAGCCAGAGACAGAACTATGGCTACACCTTC.

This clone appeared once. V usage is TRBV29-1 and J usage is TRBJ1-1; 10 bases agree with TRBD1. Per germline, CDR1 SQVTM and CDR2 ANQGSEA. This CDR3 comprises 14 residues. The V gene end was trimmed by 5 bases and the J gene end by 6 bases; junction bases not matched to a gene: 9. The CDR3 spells CSVSGTGDWAEAFF. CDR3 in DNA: TGCAGCGTTTCCGGGACAGGGGATTGGGCTGAAGCTTTCTTT. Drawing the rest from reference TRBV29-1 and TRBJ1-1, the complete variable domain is SAVISQKPSRDICQRGTSLTIQCQVDSQVTMMFWYRQQPGQSLTLIATANQGSEATYESGFVIDKFPISRPNLTFSTLTVSNMSPEDSSIYLCSVSGTGDWAEAFFGQGTRLTVV.

In DNA form, the CDR3 reads TGCGCCAGCAGCTCGGGAGGGGCGAACACTGAAGCTTTCTTT. Translation gives CASSSGGANTEAFF. The rearrangement joins TRBV5-1 to TRBJ1-1; a weak D match, TRBD1 (5 bases). The CDR3 extends over 14 amino acids. Germline-derived CDR1 and CDR2 are SGHRS and YFSETQ. Trimming stripped 3 bases from V and 1 base from J, with 10 bases between.

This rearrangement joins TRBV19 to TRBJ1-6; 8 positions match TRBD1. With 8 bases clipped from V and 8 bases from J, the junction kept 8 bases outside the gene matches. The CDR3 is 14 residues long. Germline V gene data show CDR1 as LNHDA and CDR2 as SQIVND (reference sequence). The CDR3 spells CASADRDKHSPLHF. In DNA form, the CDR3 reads TGTGCCAGTGCGGACAGGGATAAGCATTCACCCCTCCACTTT.

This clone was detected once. This CDR3 is CASSSGQGAHGYTF. For the CDR3, the DNA is TGTGCCAGCAGCTCGGGACAGGGGGCGCATGGCTACACCTTC. This sequence joins TRBV7-9 and TRBJ1-2; TRBD1 matches at 12 bases. The germline V gene encodes CDR1 SEHNR and CDR2 FQNEAQ (reference sequence). V trimming: 4 bases; J trimming: 6 bases; junction bases outside the gene matches: 3. The CDR3 extends over 14 amino acids.

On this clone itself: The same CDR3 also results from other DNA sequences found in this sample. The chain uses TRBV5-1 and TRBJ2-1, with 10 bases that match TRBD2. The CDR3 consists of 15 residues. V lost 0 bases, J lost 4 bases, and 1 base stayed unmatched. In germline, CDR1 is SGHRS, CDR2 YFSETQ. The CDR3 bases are TGCGCCAGCAGCTTGGGACTAGCGGGTTACAATGAGCAGTTCTTC. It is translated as CASSLGLAGYNEQFF.

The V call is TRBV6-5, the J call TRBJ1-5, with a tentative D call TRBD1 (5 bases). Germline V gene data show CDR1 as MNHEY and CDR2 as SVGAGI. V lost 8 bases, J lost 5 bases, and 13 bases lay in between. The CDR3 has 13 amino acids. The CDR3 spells CASVPGFHQPQHF. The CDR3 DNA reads TGTGCCAGCGTACCAGGGTTTCATCAGCCCCAGCATTTT.

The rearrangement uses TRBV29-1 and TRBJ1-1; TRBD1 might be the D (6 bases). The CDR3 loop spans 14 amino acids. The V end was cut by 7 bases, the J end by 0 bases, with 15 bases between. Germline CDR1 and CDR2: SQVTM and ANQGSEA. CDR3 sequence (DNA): TGCAGCGGGATGGAAGACAGGTTGAACACTGAAGCTTTCTTT. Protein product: CSGMEDRLNTEAFF.

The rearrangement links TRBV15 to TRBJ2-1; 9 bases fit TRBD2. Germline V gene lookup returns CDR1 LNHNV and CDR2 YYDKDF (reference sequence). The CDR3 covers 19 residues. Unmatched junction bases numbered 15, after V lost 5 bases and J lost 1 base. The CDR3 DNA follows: TGTGCCACCAGCCCTTTTGGACGGGTAGCGGGAGTATCCTACAATGAGCAGTTCTTC. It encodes CATSPFGRVAGVSYNEQFF.

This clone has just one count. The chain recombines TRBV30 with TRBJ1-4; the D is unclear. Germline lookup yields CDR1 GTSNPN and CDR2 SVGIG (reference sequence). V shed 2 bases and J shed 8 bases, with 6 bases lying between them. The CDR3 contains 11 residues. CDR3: CAWSPEEKLFF. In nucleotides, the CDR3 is TGTGCCTGGAGTCCGGAGGAAAAACTGTTTTTT.

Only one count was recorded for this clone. CDR3: CASSSPLAGPYNEQFF. The CDR3 DNA is TGTGCCAGCAGTTCCCCTCTAGCGGGTCCTTACAATGAGCAGTTCTTC. The rearrangement links TRBV28 to TRBJ2-1; 8 positions match TRBD2. This CDR3 has 16 residues. The V gene's germline CDR1 is MDHEN and CDR2 SYDVKM. J was trimmed by 4 bases and V by 4 bases; bases with no gene match: 9. Based on the CDR3 plus reference TRBV28 and TRBJ2-1, the full variable domain is DVKVTQSSRYLVKRTGEKVFLECVQDMDHENMFWYRQDPGLGLRLIYFSYDVKMKEKGDIPEGYSVSREKKERFSLILESASTNQTSMYLCASSSPLAGPYNEQFFGPGTRLTVL.

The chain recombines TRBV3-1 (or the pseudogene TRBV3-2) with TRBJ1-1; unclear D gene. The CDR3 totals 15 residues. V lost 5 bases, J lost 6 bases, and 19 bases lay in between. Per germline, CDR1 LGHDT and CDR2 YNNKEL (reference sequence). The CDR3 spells CASSIRREGSSEAFF. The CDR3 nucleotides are TGTGCCAGCAGCATTCGACGGGAAGGGAGCTCTGAAGCTTTCTTT.

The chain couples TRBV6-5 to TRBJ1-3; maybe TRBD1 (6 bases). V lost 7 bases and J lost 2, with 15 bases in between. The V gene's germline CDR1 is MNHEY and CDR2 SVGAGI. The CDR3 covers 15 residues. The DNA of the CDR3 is TGTGCCAGCATCGGGACACAAGCTGCTGGAAACACCATATATTTT. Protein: CASIGTQAAGNTIYF.

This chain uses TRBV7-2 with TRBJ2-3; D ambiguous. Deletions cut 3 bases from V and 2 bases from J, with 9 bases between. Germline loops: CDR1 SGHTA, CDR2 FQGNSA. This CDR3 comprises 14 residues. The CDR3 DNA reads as TGTGCCAGCAGCTTGGAGCTTTACACAGATACGCAGTATTTT. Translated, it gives CASSLELYTDTQYF.

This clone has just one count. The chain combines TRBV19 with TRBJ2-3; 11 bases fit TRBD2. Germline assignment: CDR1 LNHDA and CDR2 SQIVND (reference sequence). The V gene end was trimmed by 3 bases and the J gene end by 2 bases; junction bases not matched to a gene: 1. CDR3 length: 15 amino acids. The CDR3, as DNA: TGTGCCAGTAGTATGACTAGCGGGAACACAGATACGCAGTATTTT. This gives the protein CASSMTSGNTDTQYF.

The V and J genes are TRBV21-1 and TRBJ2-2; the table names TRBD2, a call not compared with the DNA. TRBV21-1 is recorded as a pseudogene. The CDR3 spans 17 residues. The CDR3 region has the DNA TGTGCCAGCAGCAGTGGACTAGCCCATAGGGAAGGCGGGGAGCTGTTTTTT. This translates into CASSSGLAHREGGELFF.

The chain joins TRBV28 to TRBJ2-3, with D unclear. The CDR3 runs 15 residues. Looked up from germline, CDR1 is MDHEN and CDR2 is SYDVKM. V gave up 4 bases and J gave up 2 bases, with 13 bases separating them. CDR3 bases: TGTGCCAGCAGTTCACCCCGTCGGGTCACAGATACGCAGTATTTT. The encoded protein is CASSSPRRVTDTQYF.

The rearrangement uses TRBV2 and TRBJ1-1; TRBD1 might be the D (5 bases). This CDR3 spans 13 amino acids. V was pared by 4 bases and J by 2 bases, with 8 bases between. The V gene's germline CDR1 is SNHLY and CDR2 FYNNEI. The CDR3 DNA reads TGTGCCAGCAGTGGGACACTTAACACTGAAGCTTTCTTT. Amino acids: CASSGTLNTEAFF.

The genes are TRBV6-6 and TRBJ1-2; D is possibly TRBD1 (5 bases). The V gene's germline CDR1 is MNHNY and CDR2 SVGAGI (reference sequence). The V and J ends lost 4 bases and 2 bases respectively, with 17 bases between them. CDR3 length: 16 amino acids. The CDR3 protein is CASSSTRPTVNYGYTF. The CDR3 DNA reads TGTGCCAGCAGTTCAACCCGGCCGACAGTGAACTATGGCTACACCTTC.

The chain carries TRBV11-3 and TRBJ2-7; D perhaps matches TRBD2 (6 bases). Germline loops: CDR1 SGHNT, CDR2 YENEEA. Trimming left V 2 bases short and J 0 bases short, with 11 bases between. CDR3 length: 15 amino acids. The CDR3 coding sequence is TGTGCCAGCAGCTTAAGTGGAGCGGGCTCCTACGAGCAGTACTTC. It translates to CASSLSGAGSYEQYF.

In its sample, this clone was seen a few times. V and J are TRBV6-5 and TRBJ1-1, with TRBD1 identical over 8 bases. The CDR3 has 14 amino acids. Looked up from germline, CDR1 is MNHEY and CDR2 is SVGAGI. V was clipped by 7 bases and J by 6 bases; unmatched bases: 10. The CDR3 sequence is CASTPTGGSPEAFF. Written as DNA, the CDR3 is TGTGCCAGCACCCCAACAGGGGGGTCCCCTGAAGCTTTCTTT.

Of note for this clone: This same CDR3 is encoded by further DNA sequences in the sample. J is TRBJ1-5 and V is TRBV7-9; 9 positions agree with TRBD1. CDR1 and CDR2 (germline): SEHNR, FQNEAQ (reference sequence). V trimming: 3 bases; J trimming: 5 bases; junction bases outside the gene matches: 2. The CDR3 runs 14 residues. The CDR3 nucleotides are TGTGCCAGCAGCTTGGGACAGGGAGATCAGCCCCAGCATTTT. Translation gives CASSLGQGDQPQHF.